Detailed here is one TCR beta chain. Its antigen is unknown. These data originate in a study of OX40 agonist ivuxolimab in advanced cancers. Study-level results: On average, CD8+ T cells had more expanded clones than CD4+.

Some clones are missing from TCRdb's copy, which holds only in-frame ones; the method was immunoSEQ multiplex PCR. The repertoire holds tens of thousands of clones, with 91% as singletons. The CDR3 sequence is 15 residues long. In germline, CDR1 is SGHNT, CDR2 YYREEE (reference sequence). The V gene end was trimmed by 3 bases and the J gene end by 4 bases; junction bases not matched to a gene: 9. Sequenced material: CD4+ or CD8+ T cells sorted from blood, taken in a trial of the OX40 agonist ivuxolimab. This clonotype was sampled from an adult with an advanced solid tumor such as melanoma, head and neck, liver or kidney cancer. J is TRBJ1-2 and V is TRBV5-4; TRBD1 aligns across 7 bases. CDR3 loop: CASSSGQRVGYGYTF. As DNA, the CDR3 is TGTGCCAGCAGCTCGGGACAGCGCGTCGGCTATGGCTACACCTTC.